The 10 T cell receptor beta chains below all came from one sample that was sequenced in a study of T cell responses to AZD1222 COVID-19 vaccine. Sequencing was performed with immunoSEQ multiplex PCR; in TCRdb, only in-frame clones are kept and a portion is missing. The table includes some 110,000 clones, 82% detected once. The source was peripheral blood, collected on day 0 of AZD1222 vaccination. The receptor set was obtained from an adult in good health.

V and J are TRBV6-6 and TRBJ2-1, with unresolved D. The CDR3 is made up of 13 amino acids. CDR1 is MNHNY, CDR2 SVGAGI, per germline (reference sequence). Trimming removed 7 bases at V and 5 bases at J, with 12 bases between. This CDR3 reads CASTLRPDNEQFF. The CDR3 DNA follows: TGTGCCAGCACCCTGAGACCAGACAATGAGCAGTTCTTC.

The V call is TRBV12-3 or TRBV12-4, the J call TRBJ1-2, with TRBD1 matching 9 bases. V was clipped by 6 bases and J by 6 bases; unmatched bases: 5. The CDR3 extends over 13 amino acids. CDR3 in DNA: TGTGCCAGCAGCCCGGGACAGGGCAATGGCTACACCTTC. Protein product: CASSPGQGNGYTF.

CDR3: CSVEDHIHRGDTQYF. The CDR3 DNA reads as TGCAGCGTTGAAGACCATATACACAGGGGGGATACGCAGTATTTT. This rearrangement joins TRBV29-1 to TRBJ2-3; TRBD1 aligns across 8 bases. The CDR3 loop spans 15 amino acids. J lost 6 bases, V lost 0 bases, and 8 bases had no gene match. The germline CDR1 and CDR2 sequences are SQVTM and ANQGSEA.

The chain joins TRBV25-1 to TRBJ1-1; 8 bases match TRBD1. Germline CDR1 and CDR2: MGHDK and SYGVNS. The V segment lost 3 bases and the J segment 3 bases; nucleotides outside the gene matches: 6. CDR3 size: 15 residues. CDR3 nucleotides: TGTGCCAGCAGTGACAGGACAGGGTGGGACACTGAAGCTTTCTTT. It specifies CASSDRTGWDTEAFF.

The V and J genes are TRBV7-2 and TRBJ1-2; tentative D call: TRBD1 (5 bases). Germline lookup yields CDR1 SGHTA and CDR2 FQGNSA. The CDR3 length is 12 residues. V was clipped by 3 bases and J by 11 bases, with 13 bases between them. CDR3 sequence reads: CASSFRDGTYTF. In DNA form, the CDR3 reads TGTGCCAGCAGCTTCAGGGACGGGACTTACACCTTC. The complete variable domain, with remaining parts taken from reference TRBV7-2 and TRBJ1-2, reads GAGVSQSPSNKVTEKGKDVELRCDPISGHTALYWYRQSLGQGLEFLIYFQGNSAPDKSGLPSDRFSAERTGGSVSTLTIQRTQQEDSAVYLCASSFRDGTYTFGSGTRLTVV.

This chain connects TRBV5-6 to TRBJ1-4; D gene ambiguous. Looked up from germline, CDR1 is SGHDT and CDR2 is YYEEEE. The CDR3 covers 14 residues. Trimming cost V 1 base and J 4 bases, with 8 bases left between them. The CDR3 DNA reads TGTGCCAGCAGCTTGCCAGGCCATAATGAAAAACTGTTTTTT. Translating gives CASSLPGHNEKLFF.

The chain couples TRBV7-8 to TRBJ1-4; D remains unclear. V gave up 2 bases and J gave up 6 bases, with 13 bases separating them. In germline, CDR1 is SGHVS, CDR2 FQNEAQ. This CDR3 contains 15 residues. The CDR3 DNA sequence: TGTGCCAGCAGCTTAATCGGGCGCGGAGATGAAAAACTGTTTTTT. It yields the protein CASSLIGRGDEKLFF.

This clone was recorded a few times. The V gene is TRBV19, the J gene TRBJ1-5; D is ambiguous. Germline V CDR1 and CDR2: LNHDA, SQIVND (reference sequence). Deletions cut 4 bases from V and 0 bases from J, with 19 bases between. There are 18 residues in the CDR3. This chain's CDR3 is CASSNDHPIQVSNQPQHF. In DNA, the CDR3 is TGTGCCAGTAGTAACGACCACCCTATCCAGGTTAGCAATCAGCCCCAGCATTTT.

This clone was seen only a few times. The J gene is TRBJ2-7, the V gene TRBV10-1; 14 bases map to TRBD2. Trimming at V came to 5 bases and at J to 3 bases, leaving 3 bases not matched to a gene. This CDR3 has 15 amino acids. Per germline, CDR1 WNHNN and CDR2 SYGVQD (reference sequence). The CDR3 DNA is TGCGCCAGCAGTAAGGGACTAGCGGGGGTCTACGAGCAGTACTTC. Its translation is CASSKGLAGVYEQYF.

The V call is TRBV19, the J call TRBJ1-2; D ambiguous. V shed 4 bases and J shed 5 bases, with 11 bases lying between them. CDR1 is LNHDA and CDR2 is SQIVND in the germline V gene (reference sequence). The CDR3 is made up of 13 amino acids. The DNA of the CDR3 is TGTGCCAGTAGTACTGGAGGGCCTTATGGCTACACCTTC. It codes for CASSTGGPYGYTF.